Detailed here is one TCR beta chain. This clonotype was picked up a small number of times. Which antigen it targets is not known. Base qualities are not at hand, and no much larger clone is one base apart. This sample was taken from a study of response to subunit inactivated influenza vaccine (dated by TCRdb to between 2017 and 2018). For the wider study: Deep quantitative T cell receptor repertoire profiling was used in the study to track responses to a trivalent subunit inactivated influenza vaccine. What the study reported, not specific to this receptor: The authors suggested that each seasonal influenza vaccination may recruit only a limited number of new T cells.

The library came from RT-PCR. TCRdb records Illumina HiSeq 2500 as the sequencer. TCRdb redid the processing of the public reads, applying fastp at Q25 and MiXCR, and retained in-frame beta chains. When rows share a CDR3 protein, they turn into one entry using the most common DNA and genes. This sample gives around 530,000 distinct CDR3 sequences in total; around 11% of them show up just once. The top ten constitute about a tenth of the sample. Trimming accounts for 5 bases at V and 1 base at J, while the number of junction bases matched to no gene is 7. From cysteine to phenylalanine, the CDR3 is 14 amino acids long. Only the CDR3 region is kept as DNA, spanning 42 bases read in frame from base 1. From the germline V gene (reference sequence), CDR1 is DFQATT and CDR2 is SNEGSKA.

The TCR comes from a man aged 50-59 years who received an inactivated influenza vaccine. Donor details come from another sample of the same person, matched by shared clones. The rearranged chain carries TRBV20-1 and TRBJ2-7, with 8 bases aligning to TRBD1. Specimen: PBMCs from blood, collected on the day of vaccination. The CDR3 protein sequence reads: CSARRDRPSYEQYF. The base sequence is TGCAGTGCTCGCCGGGACAGGCCTTCCTACGAGCAGTACTTC.